Sequencing of this T cell receptor (beta chain) was carried out in a study of T cell changes during pregnancy in multiple sclerosis. Method: immunoSEQ multiplex PCR; TCRdb's copy keeps in-frame clones and lacks some. The sample lists about 120,000 clones, about 93% occurring once. V was clipped by 5 bases and J by 1 base, with 8 bases between them. Germline CDR1 LNHDA, CDR2 SQIVND (reference sequence). This CDR3 contains 13 residues. Sequencing was performed on peripheral blood, taken before pregnancy. The sequence came from a female donor with multiple sclerosis, enrolled in a pregnancy study. This sequence joins TRBV19 and TRBJ1-1; D is perhaps TRBD1 (6 bases). The CDR3 loop is CASSQDRNTEAFF. In DNA, the CDR3 is TGTGCCAGTAGTCAGGACAGGAACACTGAAGCTTTCTTT.